This T cell receptor (beta chain) was obtained from a study of neurological immune-mediated disorders. In its sample, this clonotype was seen many times. The antigen is undetermined. Indicated time point: longitudinal time-point 3. The unsorted libraries were produced from 2 million PBMCs held at -80 C. The making of cDNA relied on 5'RACE with 10-nucleotide random UMIs. Per sequencing run, 15-18 subjects together gave over 170 million TCR-beta sequences. TCRdb fed the 5' RACE reads into MiXCR, producing one record per CDR3 protein. The repertoire includes about 45,000 distinct CDR3 sequences, roughly 12% of them detected once, and more than 9.5% sits in the top ten. Study outcomes and limitations: Private repertoires in all groups were suggested by the absence of shared CDR3 amino acid sequences among expanded clones across subjects.

The V and J ends lost 1 base and 1 base respectively, with 8 bases between them. The CDR3 has 15 residues. The receptor was isolated from a man aged 30-40 years in good health. The source material was PBMCs. The chain joins TRBV12-3 or TRBV12-4 to TRBJ2-1; D might be TRBD1 or TRBD2, each matching 6 bases. CDR3 nucleotides: TGTGCCAGCAGTTTAGGGGGGGCATCCTACAATGAGCAGTTCTTC. It encodes CASSLGGASYNEQFF.